Listed below are T cell receptor beta chains from one sample, sequenced in a study of OX40 agonist ivuxolimab in advanced cancers. Assay used: immunoSEQ multiplex PCR; TCRdb lists only in-frame clones, some missing. The sample yields about 88,000 clones, approximately 85% seen once. The material was CD4+ or CD8+ T cells sorted from blood, obtained in a trial of the OX40 agonist ivuxolimab. These TCRs come from an adult with an advanced solid tumor such as melanoma, head and neck, liver or kidney cancer. CDR3s leave out the opening cysteine and the closing phenylalanine or tryptophan.

TRBV11-1,TRBJ2-3,ASSTGGGGGLWDTQY
TRBV28,TRBJ1-2,ASSLIGGGISYT
TRBV7-9,TRBJ1-2,ASSPTGRGYT
TRBV14,TRBJ1-1,ASSRESNVVQAETF
TRBV5-8,TRBJ1-5,ASSFRGTGGQPQH
TRBV28,TRBJ2-7,ASSLQPRDSPQY
TRBV11-2,TRBJ2-7,ASSAGTRPYEQY
TRBV28,TRBJ1-5,ASSLQGAGAAQPQH
TRBV6-6,TRBJ1-2,ASRLEGGDGYT
TRBV28,TRBJ2-7,ASSLLQTYEQY
TRBV4-1,TRBJ1-2,ASSPTPDGAYGYT
TRBV19,TRBJ2-2,ASSIVGAGAGELF
TRBV9,TRBJ2-7,ASSVAPGLDYEQY
TRBV29-1,TRBJ1-2,SVARLLGGDGYT
TRBV28,TRBJ1-4,ASSPPSDEELF
TRBV29-1,TRBJ1-1,SVFSLGQGTEAF
TRBV5-1,TRBJ1-4,ASSEQGARGEKLF
TRBV4-1,TRBJ1-1,ASSQDSWTGGGAF
TRBV2,TRBJ2-5,ASSELGTQY
TRBV5-1,TRBJ2-3,ASSPRQGISDTQY
TRBV7-3,TRBJ2-2,ASSSLASNTGELF
TRBV15,TRBJ2-3,ATSRGGLVGETSTDTQY
TRBV5-1,TRBJ2-5,ASSLAGTGKETQY
TRBV7-3,TRBJ2-2,ASSLIGGSDTGELF
TRBV2,TRBJ2-3,ASSDVQGADTQY
TRBV18,TRBJ1-1,ASSPTDREKAF
TRBV5-1,TRBJ2-1,ASRGEGALI
TRBV5-1,TRBJ2-1,ASSGTSSSYNEQF
TRBV5-1,TRBJ1-3,ASSSGSSGNTIY
TRBV7-9,TRBJ1-2,ASSFGQGNYGYT
TRBV7-7,TRBJ2-1,ASSRGLVGSNEQF
TRBV4-1,TRBJ1-5,ASSRTGGNQPQH
TRBV5-8,TRBJ1-1,ASSRRTARRNTEAF
TRBV6-5,TRBJ1-5,ASSYSLNQPQH
TRBV9,TRBJ2-3,ASSARTSGLTDTQY
TRBV11-2,TRBJ2-5,ASSTRRGGSQETQY
TRBV5-1,TRBJ2-2,ASGQLAGKTGELF